The rows below give T cell receptor beta chains drawn from one sample of a study of T cell responses to AZD1222 COVID-19 vaccine. Data came from immunoSEQ multiplex PCR; TCRdb stores just in-frame clones and leaves some out. The table records roughly 140,000 clones, roughly nine tenths of them present only once. Sequenced here: peripheral blood, sampled 28 days after the second AZD1222 dose. These receptors came from an adult who received the AZD1222 COVID-19 vaccine. Both conserved end residues are trimmed from each CDR3.

v_call,j_call,cdr3_aa
TRBV7-6,TRBJ2-7,ASSPLTGPTWDEQY
TRBV6-5,TRBJ2-5,ASSSGQEETQY
TRBV28,TRBJ2-1,ASSLQLAYSTNEQF
TRBV3-1/TRBV3-2,TRBJ2-3,ASSQDVRTGDRPSTDTQY
TRBV29-1,TRBJ2-1,SVEGVLGGSSYNEQF
TRBV15,TRBJ2-1,ATSGLAGGDEQF
TRBV12-3/TRBV12-4,TRBJ1-1,ASMLMGATEAF
TRBV6-2/TRBV6-3,TRBJ2-2,ASSYPLAGGANTGELF
TRBV19,TRBJ1-2,ASNRPRQGWRYGYT
TRBV18,TRBJ2-1,ASSPRGASLHEQF
TRBV3-1/TRBV3-2,TRBJ2-7,ASSLGDEQY
TRBV7-2,TRBJ1-1,ASDRDTEAF
TRBV9,TRBJ2-3,ASSPYGTSTDTQY
TRBV5-1,TRBJ1-1,ASSTGTGPTEAF
TRBV5-1,TRBJ2-3,ASSLGTSGSTDTQY
TRBV3-1/TRBV3-2,TRBJ2-1,ASSPPSGTNEQF
TRBV9,TRBJ2-1,ASSVAGRVHYNEQF
TRBV4-1,TRBJ1-5,ASSQPTPGQGNQPQH
TRBV6-2/TRBV6-3,TRBJ2-1,ASSYLAGEAGEQF
TRBV5-3,TRBJ1-1,ARSFLRTDEAWDTEAF
TRBV24-1,TRBJ1-3,ATSPGNSGNTIY
TRBV12-3/TRBV12-4,TRBJ1-2,ASSFSREYGYT
TRBV2,TRBJ2-5,ASTRLSGRGETQY
TRBV5-1,TRBJ2-1,ASSLDNYNEQF
TRBV19,TRBJ2-1,ASSTGGFAQF
TRBV7-9,TRBJ2-2,ASSSPIKNTGELF
TRBV3-1/TRBV3-2,TRBJ1-4,ASSYRTGNEKLF
TRBV27,TRBJ2-7,ASSLIRGPSYEQY
TRBV9,TRBJ2-1,ASGVLATVNEQF
TRBV5-1,TRBJ1-4,ASSRQWGEKLF
TRBV14,TRBJ2-6,ASSQDLGTGSGANVLT
TRBV7-2,TRBJ2-7,ASSFQGVSYEQY
TRBV11-3,TRBJ2-3,ASSLDRSTDTQY
TRBV28,TRBJ2-1,ASSRGLLVNEQF
TRBV7-8,TRBJ2-7,ASSQNHFTYEQY
TRBV5-4,TRBJ2-5,ASSLRLDPPGTQY
TRBV2,TRBJ1-6,ASSERATISPLH